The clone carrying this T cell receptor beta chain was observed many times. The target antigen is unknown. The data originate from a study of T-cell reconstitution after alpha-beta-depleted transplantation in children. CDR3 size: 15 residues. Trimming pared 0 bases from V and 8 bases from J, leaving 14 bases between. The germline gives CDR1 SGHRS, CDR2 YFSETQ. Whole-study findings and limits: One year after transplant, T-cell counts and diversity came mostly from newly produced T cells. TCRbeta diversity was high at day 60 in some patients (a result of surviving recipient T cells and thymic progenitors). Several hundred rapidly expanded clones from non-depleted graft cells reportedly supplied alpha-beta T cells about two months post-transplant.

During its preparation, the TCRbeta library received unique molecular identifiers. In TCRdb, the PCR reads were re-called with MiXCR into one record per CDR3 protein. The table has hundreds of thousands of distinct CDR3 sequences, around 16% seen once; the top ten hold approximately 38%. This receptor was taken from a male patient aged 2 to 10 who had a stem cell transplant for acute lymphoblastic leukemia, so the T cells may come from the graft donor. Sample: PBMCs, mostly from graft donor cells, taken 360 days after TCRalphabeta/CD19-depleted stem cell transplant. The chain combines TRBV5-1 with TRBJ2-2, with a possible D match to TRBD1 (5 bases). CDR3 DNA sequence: TGCGCCAGCAGCTTGGGACAGCCGACGACGGGGGAGCTGTTTTTT. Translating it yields CASSLGQPTTGELFF.